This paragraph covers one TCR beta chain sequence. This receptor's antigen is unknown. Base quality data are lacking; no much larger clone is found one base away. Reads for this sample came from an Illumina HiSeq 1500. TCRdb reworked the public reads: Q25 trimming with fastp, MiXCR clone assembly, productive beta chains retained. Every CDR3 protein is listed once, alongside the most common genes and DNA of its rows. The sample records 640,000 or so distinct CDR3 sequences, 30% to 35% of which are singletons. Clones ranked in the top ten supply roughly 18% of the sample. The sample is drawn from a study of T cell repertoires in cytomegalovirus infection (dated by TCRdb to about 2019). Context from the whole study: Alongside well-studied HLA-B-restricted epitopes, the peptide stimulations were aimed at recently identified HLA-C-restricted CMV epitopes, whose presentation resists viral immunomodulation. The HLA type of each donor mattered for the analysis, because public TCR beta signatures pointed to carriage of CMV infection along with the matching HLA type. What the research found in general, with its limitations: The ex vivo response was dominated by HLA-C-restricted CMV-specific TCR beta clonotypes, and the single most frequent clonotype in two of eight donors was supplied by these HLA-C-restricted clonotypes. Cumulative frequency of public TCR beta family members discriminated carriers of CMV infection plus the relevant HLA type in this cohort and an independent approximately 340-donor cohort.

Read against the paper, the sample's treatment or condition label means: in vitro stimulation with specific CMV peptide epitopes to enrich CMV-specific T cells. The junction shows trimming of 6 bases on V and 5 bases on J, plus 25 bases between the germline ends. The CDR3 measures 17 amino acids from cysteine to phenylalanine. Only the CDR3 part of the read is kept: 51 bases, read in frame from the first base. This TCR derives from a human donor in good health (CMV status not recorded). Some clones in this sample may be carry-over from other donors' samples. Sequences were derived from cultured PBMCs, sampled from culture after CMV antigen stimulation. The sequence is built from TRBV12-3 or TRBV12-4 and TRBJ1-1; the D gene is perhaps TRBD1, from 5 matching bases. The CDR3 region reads CASSPRRNWDGRTEAFF. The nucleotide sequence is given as TGTGCCAGCAGCCCAAGGAGGAATTGGGACGGGAGGACTGAAGCTTTCTTT.